The clone carrying this T cell receptor beta chain has at least ten counts. The data were taken from a study of T cells after yellow fever vaccination. Study in general: The SMART-Seq v4 Ultra Low Input method served to prepare the low-cell-number fractions.

TCRdb called the 5' RACE reads again in MiXCR, with one record for every CDR3 protein. Here the sample spans more than 120,000 distinct CDR3 sequences, more than 6% being singletons. Germline CDR1 GTSNPN, CDR2 SVGIG (reference sequence). Trimming removed 1 base at V and 0 bases at J, with 10 bases between. The CDR3 runs to 15 residues. The chain combines TRBV30 with TRBJ2-1, with unresolved D. This TCR came from a man aged 25 to 40 who received the YFV17D yellow fever vaccine. The sample consisted of CD4+ T cells sorted from PBMCs, taken 5 days after the yellow fever booster vaccination. The CDR3 sequence is CAWSALQDSYNEQFF. CDR3 DNA: TGTGCCTGGAGTGCCCTCCAGGACTCCTACAATGAGCAGTTCTTC. Using reference TRBV30 and TRBJ2-1 for the parts outside the CDR3, the full variable domain is SQTIHQWPATLVQPVGSPLSLECTVEGTSNPNLYWYRQAAGRGLQLLFYSVGIGQISSEVPQNLSASRPQDRQFILSSKKLLLSDSGFYLCAWSALQDSYNEQFFGPGTRLTVL.